This T cell receptor (beta chain) was profiled in a study of immune evolution from preneoplasia to lung adenocarcinoma. V was shortened by 6 bases and J by 7 bases, with 21 bases between the two germline ends. This CDR3 is built from 14 residues. Germline V gene sequence: CDR1 SQVTM, CDR2 ANQGSEA. This table comes from immunoSEQ multiplex PCR, and its TCRdb copy is limited to in-frame clones, with some not included. The sample lists 9,000 to 13,000 clones, roughly 84% occurring once. The sample was FFPE minimally invasive lung adenocarcinoma tissue. The chain carries TRBV29-1 and TRBJ1-2; a weak D match, TRBD1 (5 bases). This sequence originates from a person aged 65-85 years with lung adenocarcinoma. CDR3 in amino acids: CSVARLGLGGGYTF. For the CDR3, the DNA is TGCAGCGTGGCTCGTTTGGGACTGGGAGGTGGCTACACCTTC.